These 10 T cell receptor beta chains came from one sample sequenced in a study of OX40 agonist ivuxolimab in advanced cancers. The repertoire was sequenced with immunoSEQ multiplex PCR; TCRdb's copy has only in-frame clones and lacks some. The sample holds under 55,000 clones, 90% to 95% seen once. The sample was CD4+ or CD8+ T cells sorted from blood, taken in a trial of the OX40 agonist ivuxolimab. Receptor source: an adult with an advanced solid tumor such as melanoma, head and neck, liver or kidney cancer.

V gene TRBV10-2 combines with J gene TRBJ2-1, with D tentatively TRBD2 (5 bases). Trimming took 3 bases from V and 9 from J, leaving 12 bases between them. The V gene's germline CDR1 is WSHSY and CDR2 SAAADI. The CDR3 is 13 residues long. CDR3 coding DNA: TGCGCCAGCAGTGAAGGCAACCGGGGTGAGCAGTTCTTC. It yields the protein CASSEGNRGEQFF.

The chain employs TRBV7-2 and TRBJ2-6; unclear D gene. CDR1 and CDR2 (germline): SGHTA, FQGNSA. The ends were cut back, 5 bases at V and 0 bases at J, with 8 bases in the middle. The CDR3 consists of 15 residues. DNA for the CDR3: TGTGCCAGCAGCCCTTGGGTCTCTGGGGCCAACGTCCTGACTTTC. This codes for CASSPWVSGANVLTF. Full variable domain (outside the CDR3, taken from reference TRBV7-2 and TRBJ2-6): GAGVSQSPSNKVTEKGKDVELRCDPISGHTALYWYRQSLGQGLEFLIYFQGNSAPDKSGLPSDRFSAERTGGSVSTLTIQRTQQEDSAVYLCASSPWVSGANVLTFGAGSRLTVL.

J is TRBJ2-7 and V is TRBV5-6; D ambiguous. Trimming left V 3 bases short and J 4 bases short, with 14 bases between. The CDR3 runs to 14 residues. Germline CDR1 and CDR2: SGHDT and YYEEEE. The CDR3 region has the DNA TGTGCCAGCAGCTCCTCCTGGGTAGGGTACGAGCAGTACTTC. Amino acids: CASSSSWVGYEQYF.

The chain employs TRBV7-9 and TRBJ2-5; no firm D call. Germline values: CDR1 SEHNR, CDR2 FQNEAQ (reference sequence). The CDR3 covers 15 residues. V lost 3 bases, J lost 4 bases, and 15 bases lay in between. CDR3 amino acids: CASSFVHRNPETQYF. Here the CDR3 DNA reads TGTGCCAGCAGCTTCGTTCACAGAAATCCAGAGACCCAGTACTTC.

The chain recombines TRBV9 with TRBJ1-2; no reliable D call. V was pared by 0 bases and J by 2 bases, with 17 bases between. The length of the CDR3 is 17 residues. The V gene's germline CDR1 is SGDLS and CDR2 YYNGEE. DNA for the CDR3: TGTGCCAGCAGCGTAGACCCCCAACAATACCCAAACTATGGCTACACCTTC. Protein product: CASSVDPQQYPNYGYTF.

The chain combines TRBV27 with TRBJ2-1; 13 bases match TRBD2. V lost 5 bases, J lost 3 bases, and 4 bases stayed unmatched. The CDR3 totals 16 residues. In germline, CDR1 is MNHEY, CDR2 SMNVEV (reference sequence). CDR3 nucleotide sequence: TGTGCCAGCAGTCGGACTAGCGGGAGAGGCTACAATGAGCAGTTCTTC. It yields the protein CASSRTSGRGYNEQFF.

This clone appeared once. The gene calls are TRBV13 and TRBJ1-1; tentatively, D is TRBD1 (6 bases). This CDR3 is 12 amino acids long. The V gene's germline CDR1 is PRHDT and CDR2 FYEKMQ (reference sequence). V gave up 3 bases and J gave up 8 bases, with 10 bases separating them. The CDR3 reads CASSLGATEAFF. Written as DNA, the CDR3 is TGTGCCAGCAGCTTGGGGGCTACAGAAGCTTTCTTT.

The chain joins TRBV15 to TRBJ1-5; D remains unclear. Deletions cut 0 bases from V and 9 bases from J, with 9 bases between. Germline CDR1 is LNHNV and CDR2 is YYDKDF (reference sequence). The CDR3 extends over 13 amino acids. CDR3 nucleotide sequence: TGTGCCACCAGCAGAGATGGATTGGGGCCCCAGCATTTT. Residues: CATSRDGLGPQHF. The variable domain in full, with the rest retrieved from reference TRBV15 and TRBJ1-5, is DAMVIQNPRYQVTQFGKPVTLSCSQTLNHNVMYWYQQKSSQAPKLLFHYYDKDFNNEADTPDNFQSRRPNTSFCFLDIRSPGLGDTAMYLCATSRDGLGPQHFGDGTRLSIL.

This chain links TRBV7-9 with TRBJ2-7; TRBD2 aligns across 8 bases. CDR1 and CDR2 (germline): SEHNR, FQNEAQ (reference sequence). V dropped 5 bases and J dropped 3; count of bases not matched to a gene: 9. CDR3 length equals 15 residues. CDR3 sequence reads: CASSPPPGTSYEQYF. In DNA, the CDR3 is TGTGCCAGCAGCCCTCCCCCCGGGACTAGCTACGAGCAGTACTTC.

Only one count was recorded for this clone. This rearrangement joins TRBV11-2 to TRBJ2-3, with D uncertain. V lost 8 bases and J lost 3, with 15 bases in between. Germline V lookup: CDR1 SGHAT, CDR2 FQNNGV. There are 14 residues in the CDR3. CDR3 sequence reads: CASCPGFTTDTQYF. CDR3 coding DNA: TGTGCCAGCTGCCCGGGCTTCACTACAGATACGCAGTATTTT.